At least ten counts were recorded for the clone carrying this TCR beta chain. The antigen remains unidentified. The data belong to a study of T cells after posttransplantation cyclophosphamide. Overall study results and limits: Later post-transplant blood repertoires were often dominated by donor CD8+ memory clones.

The CDR3 is made up of 17 amino acids. Germline V gene data show CDR1 as MDHEN and CDR2 as SYDVKM. Deletions cut 4 bases from V and 2 bases from J, with 19 bases between. Sequencing was performed with immunoSEQ multiplex PCR; in TCRdb, only in-frame clones are kept and a portion is missing. This sample has 35,000 to 40,000 clones and no singletons, with more than 2% in the ten largest. The chain carries TRBV28 and TRBJ2-3; possible D gene TRBD2, 5 bases. The sample comprised PBMCs. The receptor was isolated from a man aged 45-65 years in good health, CMV-negative, and a related stem cell transplant donor. This CDR3 is CASSYSTTRDYTDTQYF. CDR3 in DNA: TGTGCCAGCAGTTACAGTACCACGAGGGATTACACAGATACGCAGTATTTT. Based on the CDR3 plus reference TRBV28 and TRBJ2-3, the full variable domain is DVKVTQSSRYLVKRTGEKVFLECVQDMDHENMFWYRQDPGLGLRLIYFSYDVKMKEKGDIPEGYSVSREKKERFSLILESASTNQTSMYLCASSYSTTRDYTDTQYFGPGTRLTVL.